Listed below are T cell receptor beta chains from one sample, sequenced in a study of blood T cell repertoires in COVID-19. Sequencing was performed with immunoSEQ multiplex PCR; in TCRdb, only in-frame clones are kept and a portion is missing. The sample has approximately 76,000 clones; about 86% are singletons. Sequencing was carried out using peripheral blood. These receptors originate from a man older than 75 with active or convalescent COVID-19. The CDR3 runs from the conserved cysteine through the conserved F or W. Fields, in order: clone size, J gene, D gene, V gene, CDR3 DNA, CDR3 protein. The D gene is left open where the match is weak. Clone size appears in some rows only: once, few, many, or a class for an expanded clone.

.	TRBJ1-4	.	TRBV5-8	TGTGCCAGCAGGCTTACCGGTGCCGTTACTGAAAAACTGTTTTTT	CASRLTGAVTEKLFF
.	TRBJ1-1	.	TRBV4-3	TGCGCCAGCAGCCATGGACTCCTTTTTATGAACACTGAAGCTTTCTTT	CASSHGLLFMNTEAFF
.	TRBJ1-1	TRBD1	TRBV19	TGTGCCAGTAGTTCAGCAGGGGGCTTTCGGGCTTTCTTT	CASSSAGGFRAFF
.	TRBJ2-3	.	TRBV12-5	TGTGCTAGTGGGGCTAGCGTCGCAGATACGCAGTATTTT	CASGASVADTQYF
few	TRBJ1-1	TRBD1	TRBV19	TGTGCCTCAGGGGGCCTGGGGACTGAAGCTTTCTTT	CASGGLGTEAFF
once	TRBJ2-2	.	TRBV18	TGTGCCAGCTCACCAACGACAGCGAACACCGGGGAGCTGTTTTTT	CASSPTTANTGELFF
.	TRBJ2-3	TRBD2	TRBV30	TGTGCCTGGAGTGTGGCTAGCGGGATGTTAGATACGCAGTATTTT	CAWSVASGMLDTQYF
.	TRBJ2-7	TRBD1	TRBV10-3	TGTGCCATCAGTGAACATCCCGGGACAGGGGATCCCTACGAGCAGTACTTC	CAISEHPGTGDPYEQYF
once	TRBJ2-5	TRBD2	TRBV28	TGTGCCAGCAGCCGCCCGGGGGGGGGAGAGACCCAGTACTTC	CASSRPGGGETQYF
.	TRBJ2-2	.	TRBV5-4	TGTGCCAGCAGCCCGGACGGGGGTTGGCGGGAGCTGTTTTTT	CASSPDGGWRELFF
.	TRBJ1-4	.	TRBV19	TGTGCCAGTAGCATGGGCGCGATTAGTGAAAAACTGTTTTTT	CASSMGAISEKLFF
.	TRBJ1-2	TRBD1	TRBV19	TGTGCCAGTAGTAGAAGACAGGGCGTGGACTATGGCTACACCTTC	CASSRRQGVDYGYTF
.	TRBJ1-4	TRBD1	TRBV30	TGTGCCTGGGGTATTACAGGGGCAACTAATGAAAAACTGTTTTTT	CAWGITGATNEKLFF
.	TRBJ1-3	TRBD1	TRBV7-2	TGTGCCAGCAGCTTAGTGACAGGGTCAATAGGGAACACCATATATTTT	CASSLVTGSIGNTIYF
.	TRBJ1-4	.	TRBV2	TGTGCCAGCAGTGAACTTGGGCAGGGCTTGGGCTTGGGTGAAAAACTGTTTTTT	CASSELGQGLGLGEKLFF
.	TRBJ1-4	.	TRBV18	TGTGCCAGCTCAGAGGGTCGACTAGGCGAAAAACTGTTTTTT	CASSEGRLGEKLFF
.	TRBJ2-1	TRBD1	TRBV7-3	TGTGCCAGCAGCTCCGGGACAGGGAATGAGCAGTTCTTC	CASSSGTGNEQFF
.	TRBJ2-3	TRBD2	TRBV7-8	TGTGCCAGCAGCTTGGTTAGCGGGAGGACCACAGATACGCAGTATTTT	CASSLVSGRTTDTQYF
.	TRBJ1-1	.	TRBV7-9	TGTGCCAGCAGCTACAGGGTACACACTGAAGCTTTCTTT	CASSYRVHTEAFF
.	TRBJ2-7	.	TRBV4-1	TGCGCCAGCAGCCGAAGAGGCGGCAGGGAAGGGCACGAGCAGTACTTC	CASSRRGGREGHEQYF
.	TRBJ2-2	TRBD1	TRBV7-2	TGTGCCAGCAGCTTAGGGACAGGGGGGAACACCGGGGAGCTGTTTTTT	CASSLGTGGNTGELFF
.	TRBJ1-4	TRBD1	TRBV19	TGTGCCAGTAGTCCACAGGGGGCTTCGGAAAAACTGTTTTTT	CASSPQGASEKLFF
once	TRBJ1-6	.	TRBV2	TGTGCCAGCAGGGCCGGCCGACTCGATTCACCCCTCCACTTT	CASRAGRLDSPLHF
few	TRBJ1-2	TRBD1	TRBV6-4	TGTGCCAGCAGTGACAGACAGGGTCCTTTTGGCTACACCTTC	CASSDRQGPFGYTF
.	TRBJ2-3	TRBD2	TRBV15	TGTGCCACCAAACCGGGACTAGCGGGAGTTCATACGCAGTATTTT	CATKPGLAGVHTQYF
.	TRBJ1-3	TRBD1	TRBV5-1	TGCGCCAGCAGCTTAGATGGACAGGCACTCTCTGGAAACACCATATATTTT	CASSLDGQALSGNTIYF
.	TRBJ2-1	.	TRBV5-4	TGTGCCAGCAGCGCCCGGGACTCGTACAATGAGCAGTTCTTC	CASSARDSYNEQFF